The sequence of this T cell receptor (beta chain) was determined in a study of blood T cell repertoires in COVID-19. This CDR3 is 14 amino acids long. V shed 1 base, J shed 5 bases, and the junction held 1 base outside the gene matches. The germline CDR1 and CDR2 sequences are SGHDT and YYEEEE. Sequencing used immunoSEQ multiplex PCR; TCRdb keeps in-frame clones, though not all of them. The sample shows more than 150,000 clones, 85% to 90% of them seen only once. V is TRBV5-6 and J is TRBJ2-2; 8 bases are shared with TRBD1. Sequenced sample: peripheral blood. This clonotype was sampled from a man in his forties or fifties with active or convalescent COVID-19. CDR3 residues: CASSLTGGTGELFF. DNA for the CDR3: TGTGCCAGCAGCTTGACAGGGGGTACCGGGGAGCTGTTTTTT.